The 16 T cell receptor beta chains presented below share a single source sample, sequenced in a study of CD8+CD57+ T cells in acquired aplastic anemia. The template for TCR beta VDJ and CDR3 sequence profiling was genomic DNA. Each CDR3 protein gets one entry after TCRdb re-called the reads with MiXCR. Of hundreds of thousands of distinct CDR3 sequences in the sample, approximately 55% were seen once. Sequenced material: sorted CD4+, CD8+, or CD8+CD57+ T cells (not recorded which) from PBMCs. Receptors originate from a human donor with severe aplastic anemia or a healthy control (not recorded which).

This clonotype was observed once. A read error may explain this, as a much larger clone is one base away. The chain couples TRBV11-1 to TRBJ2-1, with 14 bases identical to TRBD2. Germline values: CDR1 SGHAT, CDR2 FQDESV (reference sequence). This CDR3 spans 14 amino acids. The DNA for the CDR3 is TGTGCCAGCAGCTTGGGACTAGCGGGGGCTGAGCAGTCCTTC. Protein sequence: CASSLGLAGAEQSF. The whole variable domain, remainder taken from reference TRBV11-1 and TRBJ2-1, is EAEVAQSPRYKITEKSQAVAFWCDPISGHATLYWYRQILGQGPELLVQFQDESVVDDSQLPKDRFSAERLKGVDSTLKIQPAELGDSAMYLCASSLGLAGAEQSFGPGTRLTVL.

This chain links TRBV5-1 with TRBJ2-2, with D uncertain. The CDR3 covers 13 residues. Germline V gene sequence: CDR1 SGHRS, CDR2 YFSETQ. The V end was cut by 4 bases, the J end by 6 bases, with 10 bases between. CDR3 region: CASSGEVPGELFF. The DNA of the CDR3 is TGCGCCAGCAGCGGCGAAGTACCCGGGGAGCTGTTTTTT.

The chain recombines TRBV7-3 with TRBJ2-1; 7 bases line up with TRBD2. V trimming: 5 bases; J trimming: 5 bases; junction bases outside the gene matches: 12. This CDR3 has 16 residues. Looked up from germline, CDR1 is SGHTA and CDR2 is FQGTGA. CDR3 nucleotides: TGTGCCAGCAGCCCAGAGAGCGGGACTTCCGACAATGAGCAGTTCTTC. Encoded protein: CASSPESGTSDNEQFF.

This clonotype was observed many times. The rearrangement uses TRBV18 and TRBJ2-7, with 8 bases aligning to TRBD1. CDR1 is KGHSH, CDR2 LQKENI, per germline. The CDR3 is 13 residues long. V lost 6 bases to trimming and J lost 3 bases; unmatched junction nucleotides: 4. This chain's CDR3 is CASSPDRVYEQYF. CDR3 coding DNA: TGTGCCAGCTCCCCGGACAGGGTCTACGAGCAGTACTTC.

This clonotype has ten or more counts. The DNA for the CDR3 is TGCAGCGGACAAACAGGGGGCTCGAATACGCAGTATTTT. Its protein product is CSGQTGGSNTQYF. V gene TRBV29-1 combines with J gene TRBJ2-3, with 9 bases fitting TRBD1. Germline V gene sequence: CDR1 SQVTM, CDR2 ANQGSEA. CDR3 length: 13 residues. V gave up 7 bases and J gave up 7 bases; unmatched junction bases: 9.

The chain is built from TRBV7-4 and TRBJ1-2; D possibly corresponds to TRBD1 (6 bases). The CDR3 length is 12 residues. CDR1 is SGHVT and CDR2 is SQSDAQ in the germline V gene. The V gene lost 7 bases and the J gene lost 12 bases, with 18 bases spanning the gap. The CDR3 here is CASTRGTYGNTF. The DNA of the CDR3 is TGTGCCAGCACTCGAGGGACATATGGAAACACCTTC.

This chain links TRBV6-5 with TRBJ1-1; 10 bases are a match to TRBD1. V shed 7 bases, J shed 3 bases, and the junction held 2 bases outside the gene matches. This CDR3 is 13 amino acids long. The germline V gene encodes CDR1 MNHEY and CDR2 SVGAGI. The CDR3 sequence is CASKGTGDTEAFF. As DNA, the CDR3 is TGTGCCAGCAAGGGGACAGGGGACACTGAAGCTTTCTTT.

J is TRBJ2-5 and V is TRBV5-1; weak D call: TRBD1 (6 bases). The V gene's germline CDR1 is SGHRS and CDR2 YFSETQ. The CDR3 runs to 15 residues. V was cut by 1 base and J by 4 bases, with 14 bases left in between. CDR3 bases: TGCGCCAGCAGCTTGATGTCAGGGGAAAGAGAGACCCAGTACTTC. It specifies CASSLMSGERETQYF.

DNA for the CDR3: TGTGCCACCAGTGGAACGGGAGGGCCACTCACCGGGGAGCTGTTTTTT. As protein: CATSGTGGPLTGELFF. V and J are TRBV24-1 and TRBJ2-2, with 8 bases matching TRBD2. J lost 4 bases, V lost 5 bases, and 8 bases had no gene match. This CDR3 region has 16 residues. CDR1 is KGHDR and CDR2 is SFDVKD in the germline V gene.

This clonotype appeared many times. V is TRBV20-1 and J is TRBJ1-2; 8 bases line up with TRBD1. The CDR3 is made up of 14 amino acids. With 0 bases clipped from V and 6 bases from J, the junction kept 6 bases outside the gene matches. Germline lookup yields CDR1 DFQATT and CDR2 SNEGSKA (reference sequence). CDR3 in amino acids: CSARDQTGGDGYTF. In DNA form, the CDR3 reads TGCAGTGCTAGAGATCAAACAGGGGGAGATGGCTACACCTTC.

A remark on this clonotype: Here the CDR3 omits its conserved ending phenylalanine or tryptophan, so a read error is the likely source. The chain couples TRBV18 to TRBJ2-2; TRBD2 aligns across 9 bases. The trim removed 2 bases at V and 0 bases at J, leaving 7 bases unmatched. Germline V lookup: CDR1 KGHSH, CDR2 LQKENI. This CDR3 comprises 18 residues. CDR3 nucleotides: TGTGCCAGCTCACCAATGAGCGGGGGGACCACGAACACCGGGGAGCTGTTTCTT. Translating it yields CASSPMSGGTTNTGELFL.

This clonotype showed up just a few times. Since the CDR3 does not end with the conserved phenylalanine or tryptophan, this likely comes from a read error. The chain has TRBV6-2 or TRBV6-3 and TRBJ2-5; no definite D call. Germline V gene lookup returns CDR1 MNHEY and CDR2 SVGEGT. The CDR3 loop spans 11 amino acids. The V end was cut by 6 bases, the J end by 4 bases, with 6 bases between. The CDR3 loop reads CASRSGETQYL. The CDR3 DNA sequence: TGTGCCAGCAGATCTGGAGAGACCCAGTACCTC.

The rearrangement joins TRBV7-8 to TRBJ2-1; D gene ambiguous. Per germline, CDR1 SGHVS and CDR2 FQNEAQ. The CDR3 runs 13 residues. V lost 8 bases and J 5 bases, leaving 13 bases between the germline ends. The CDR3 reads CASRLSRDNEQFF. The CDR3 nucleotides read TGTGCCAGCCGGCTTAGTCGGGACAATGAGCAGTTCTTC.

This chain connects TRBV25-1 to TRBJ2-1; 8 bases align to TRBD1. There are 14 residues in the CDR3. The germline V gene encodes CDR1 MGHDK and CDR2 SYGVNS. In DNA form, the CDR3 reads TGTGCTAGCGACAGGGGAAACTCCTACAATGAGCAGTTCTTC. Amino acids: CASDRGNSYNEQFF.

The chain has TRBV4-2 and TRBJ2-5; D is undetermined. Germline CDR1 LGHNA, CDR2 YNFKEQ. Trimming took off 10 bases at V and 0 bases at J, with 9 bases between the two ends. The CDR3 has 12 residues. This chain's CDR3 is CATQRYQETQYF. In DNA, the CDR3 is TGTGCCACCCAACGGTACCAAGAGACCCAGTACTTC.

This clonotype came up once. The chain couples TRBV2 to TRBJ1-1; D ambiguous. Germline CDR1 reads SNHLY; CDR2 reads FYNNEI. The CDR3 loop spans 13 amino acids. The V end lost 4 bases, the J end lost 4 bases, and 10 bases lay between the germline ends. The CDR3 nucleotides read TGTGCCAGCAGTGTAGAAGGTGGCACTGAAGCTTTCTTT. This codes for CASSVEGGTEAFF.